Shown below are 32 T cell receptor beta chains from a single sample sequenced in a study of cytomegalovirus exposure and HLA in healthy donors. The PCR used 60 Vbeta and 13 Jbeta primers. Assay: immunoSEQ multiplex PCR; the TCRdb copy retains only in-frame clones and omits some. The sample's table shows approximately 92,000 clones. The sample comprised PBMCs. Receptors were obtained from a woman aged 25 to 39 in good health and CMV-seronegative.

V and J are TRBV6-5 and TRBJ2-3, with D tentatively TRBD1 (5 bases). Germline assignment: CDR1 MNHEY and CDR2 SVGAGI. The CDR3 is 13 amino acids. Deletions cut 6 bases from V and 1 base from J, with 8 bases between. The CDR3 here is CASRTDGTDTQYF. DNA for the CDR3: TGTGCCAGCAGGACAGATGGCACAGATACGCAGTATTTT.

V gene TRBV9 combines with J gene TRBJ2-3, with D perhaps matching TRBD2 (6 bases). The germline V gene has CDR1 SGDLS and CDR2 YYNGEE. The CDR3 length is 16 residues. The germline V and J ends were trimmed by 3 bases and 0 bases, with 14 bases remaining between them. Here the CDR3 DNA reads TGTGCCAGCAGCGCTTCCGGGACTGGAAGCACAGATACGCAGTATTTT. This codes for CASSASGTGSTDTQYF.

The gene calls are TRBV28 and TRBJ1-5; TRBD1 agrees at 7 bases. The CDR3 runs to 14 residues. Trimming cost V 4 bases and J 6 bases; bases outside gene matches: 6. Germline lookup yields CDR1 MDHEN and CDR2 SYDVKM. The CDR3 loop reads CASSSSTGVQPQHF. The CDR3 DNA follows: TGTGCCAGCAGTTCCTCTACAGGGGTTCAGCCCCAGCATTTT.

The chain uses TRBV5-8 and TRBJ2-7; D remains ambiguous. There are 14 residues in the CDR3. Germline CDR1 SGHTS, CDR2 YDEGEE. V was cut by 4 bases and J by 1 base, with 12 bases left in between. CDR3 region: CASSPYLVSYEQYF. For the CDR3, the DNA is TGTGCCAGCAGCCCCTATCTGGTATCCTACGAGCAGTACTTC.

The genes are TRBV5-1 and TRBJ2-1; 8 positions agree with TRBD1. This CDR3 contains 17 residues. Looked up from germline, CDR1 is SGHRS and CDR2 is YFSETQ. Trimming at V came to 5 bases and at J to 2 bases, leaving 12 bases not matched to a gene. The CDR3 sequence is CASSYQGAQGPYNEQFF. CDR3 bases: TGCGCCAGCAGTTACCAGGGGGCGCAGGGCCCCTACAATGAGCAGTTCTTC.

The rearrangement joins TRBV7-3 to TRBJ1-2; D is perhaps TRBD1 (6 bases). V lost 5 bases to trimming and J lost 2 bases, with 9 bases between them. The V gene's germline CDR1 is SGHTA and CDR2 FQGTGA. This CDR3 has 13 residues. CDR3 nucleotides: TGTGCCAGCAGCCTGCAGGGGAACTATGGCTACACCTTC. The encoded protein is CASSLQGNYGYTF.

J is TRBJ2-3 and V is TRBV5-1, with 12 bases fitting TRBD2. The CDR3 runs 16 residues. V lost 1 base to trimming and J lost 4 bases; unmatched junction nucleotides: 4. Germline V CDR1 and CDR2: SGHRS, YFSETQ. The CDR3 nucleotides read TGCGCCAGCAGCTTGCTAACTAGCGGGGGGTCAGATACGCAGTATTTT. Its protein product is CASSLLTSGGSDTQYF.

V and J are TRBV28 and TRBJ2-4; no reliable D call. There are 16 residues in the CDR3. V was pared by 6 bases and J by 0 bases, with 15 bases between. CDR1 and CDR2 (germline): MDHEN, SYDVKM. CDR3 DNA sequence: TGTGCCAGCAGCCCCGTGATCGGGTTAGCCAAAAACATTCAGTACTTC. This encodes CASSPVIGLAKNIQYF.

This rearrangement joins TRBV6-5 to TRBJ1-4, with D maybe TRBD1 (5 bases). The CDR3 loop spans 16 amino acids. Germline CDR1 reads MNHEY; CDR2 reads SVGAGI. The ends were cut back, 2 bases at V and 5 bases at J, with 15 bases in the middle. The CDR3, as DNA: TGTGCCAGCAGTTACACGGGGAGGGGCCCCAATGAAAAACTGTTTTTT. The encoded protein is CASSYTGRGPNEKLFF.

The chain employs TRBV27 and TRBJ2-1; 9 bases fit TRBD2. CDR1 MNHEY and CDR2 SMNVEV come from the germline V gene (reference sequence). The CDR3 contains 14 residues. V was pared by 4 bases and J by 7 bases, with 5 bases of the junction left unmatched. In DNA form, the CDR3 reads TGTGCCAGCAGTTATAGCGGGAGTGTAAATGAGCAGTTCTTC. Translated: CASSYSGSVNEQFF.

The chain employs TRBV6-6 and TRBJ1-2; D call uncertain. Trimming cost V 6 bases and J 4 bases, with 9 bases left between them. There are 12 residues in the CDR3. Germline CDR1 MNHNY, CDR2 SVGAGI (reference sequence). CDR3 nucleotides: TGTGCCAGCAGCCCTTCGAGCTATGGCTACACCTTC. As protein: CASSPSSYGYTF.

The V call is TRBV7-9, the J call TRBJ1-1, with D possibly matching TRBD1 (6 bases). The CDR3 is 15 amino acids. Germline CDR1 and CDR2: SEHNR and FQNEAQ (reference sequence). Between the trimmed V and J ends, which lost 3 bases and 0 bases, there was a span of 11 bases. The CDR3 bases are TGTGCCAGCAGCTTCGAGGGACATTTGAACACTGAAGCTTTCTTT. Encoded protein: CASSFEGHLNTEAFF. The whole variable domain, remainder taken from reference TRBV7-9 and TRBJ1-1, is DTGVSQNPRHKITKRGQNVTFRCDPISEHNRLYWYRQTLGQGPEFLTYFQNEAQLEKSRLLSDRFSAERPKGSFSTLEIQRTEQGDSAMYLCASSFEGHLNTEAFFGQGTRLTVV.

The V gene is TRBV11-3, the J gene TRBJ2-5, with 11 bases lining up with TRBD1. The CDR3 spans 14 residues. Germline values: CDR1 SGHNT, CDR2 YENEEA. Losses at the gene ends were 5 bases for V and 4 bases for J; bases not matched to a gene: 3. This chain's CDR3 is CASSPGTGGETQYF. The CDR3 DNA reads TGTGCCAGCAGCCCCGGGACAGGGGGAGAGACCCAGTACTTC. The variable domain in full, completed from reference TRBV11-3 and TRBJ2-5, reads EAGVVQSPRYKIIEKKQPVAFWCNPISGHNTLYWYLQNLGQGPELLIRYENEEAVDDSQLPKDRFSAERLKGVDSTLKIQPAELGDSAVYLCASSPGTGGETQYFGPGTRLLVL.

The chain couples TRBV7-9 to TRBJ2-7; TRBD2 matches at 15 bases. The CDR3 runs to 16 residues. Germline V CDR1 and CDR2: SEHNR, FQNEAQ (reference sequence). J was trimmed by 3 bases and V by 5 bases; bases with no gene match: 5. The CDR3 sequence: CASSKGLAGGGYEQYF. DNA of the CDR3: TGTGCCAGCAGCAAGGGACTAGCGGGAGGAGGCTACGAGCAGTACTTC.

The rearrangement uses TRBV19 and TRBJ1-1; TRBD1 is a possible D gene (6 bases). CDR3 length: 15 amino acids. Germline CDR1 LNHDA, CDR2 SQIVND (reference sequence). The V gene lost 4 bases and the J gene lost 6 bases, with 18 bases spanning the gap. CDR3 sequence: CASSTHLQGPPEAFF. In DNA form, the CDR3 reads TGTGCCAGTAGTACACATCTACAGGGCCCGCCTGAAGCTTTCTTT.

The rearrangement uses TRBV6-5 and TRBJ1-5; the match to TRBD1 covers 8 bases. V lost 6 bases, J lost 5 bases, and 3 bases stayed unmatched. This CDR3 has 13 amino acids. In germline, CDR1 is MNHEY, CDR2 SVGAGI. As DNA, the CDR3 is TGTGCCAGCAGGCCGACAGGGGATCAGCCCCAGCATTTT. This codes for CASRPTGDQPQHF.

The chain recombines TRBV10-3 with TRBJ2-5, with 10 bases matching TRBD1. The J call is uncertain, as TRBJ2-7 better fits the DNA end. The CDR3 length is 17 residues. Germline V gene sequence: CDR1 ENHRY, CDR2 SYGVKD. This chain's CDR3 is CAISDGGSGTGEYEQYF. As DNA, the CDR3 is TGTGCCATCAGTGATGGCGGCTCCGGGACAGGGGAGTACGAGCAGTACTTC.

The chain has TRBV2 and TRBJ2-5; TRBD1 matches at 10 bases. The tail of the sequence fits TRBJ2-7 better, so the J call may be wrong. Germline V gene data show CDR1 as SNHLY and CDR2 as FYNNEI. The CDR3 is made up of 18 amino acids. The CDR3 DNA reads as TGTGCCAGCAGCAGAACTCGGAGCCCGGGACAGGGGATCTACGAGCAGTACTTC. Translated, it gives CASSRTRSPGQGIYEQYF.

The V and J genes are TRBV9 and TRBJ1-5; D perhaps matches TRBD1 (5 bases). V lost 3 bases, J lost 5 bases, and 12 bases lay in between. The V gene's germline CDR1 is SGDLS and CDR2 YYNGEE. This CDR3 contains 14 residues. The CDR3 DNA reads as TGTGCCAGCAGCGGGGGGAGGGGCGATCAGCCCCAGCATTTT. Residues: CASSGGRGDQPQHF.

V gene TRBV13 combines with J gene TRBJ2-7; D possibly corresponds to TRBD1 (6 bases). Trimming took off 1 base at V and 1 base at J, with 17 bases between the two ends. Per the germline V gene, CDR1 is PRHDT and CDR2 is FYEKMQ (reference sequence). The CDR3 runs to 17 residues. CDR3 sequence reads: CASSLAQGGEVSYEQYF. The CDR3 coding sequence is TGTGCCAGCAGCTTAGCCCAAGGGGGAGAAGTGTCCTACGAGCAGTACTTC.

V is TRBV15 and J is TRBJ1-2, with D maybe TRBD1 (6 bases). CDR3 length: 13 amino acids. The V end lost 5 bases, the J end lost 2 bases, and 9 bases lay between the germline ends. Germline V gives CDR1 LNHNV, CDR2 YYDKDF (reference sequence). As DNA, the CDR3 is TGTGCCACCAGCCCGGACAGAAACTATGGCTACACCTTC. This gives the protein CATSPDRNYGYTF.

The rearrangement uses TRBV9 and TRBJ2-7; no reliable D call. The V and J ends lost 4 bases and 3 bases respectively, with 8 bases between them. The CDR3 is 12 residues long. Per the germline V gene, CDR1 is SGDLS and CDR2 is YYNGEE. CDR3 loop: CASSPGYYEQYF. The CDR3 DNA is TGTGCCAGCAGCCCAGGATACTACGAGCAGTACTTC.

The chain recombines TRBV19 with TRBJ2-5; possibly TRBD1 for D (6 bases). Trimming stripped 4 bases from V and 5 bases from J, with 11 bases between. Germline V lookup: CDR1 LNHDA, CDR2 SQIVND (reference sequence). CDR3 size: 13 residues. This CDR3 reads CASSRRRGETQYF. The CDR3 region has the DNA TGTGCCAGTAGTAGACGAAGGGGGGAGACCCAGTACTTC.

The chain couples TRBV28 to TRBJ1-2; possibly TRBD1 for D (6 bases). Germline V gene lookup returns CDR1 MDHEN and CDR2 SYDVKM. The CDR3 is 14 amino acids. Between the trimmed V and J ends, which lost 3 bases and 6 bases, there was a span of 14 bases. The DNA for the CDR3 is TGTGCCAGCAGTTTCCCAGGGGAAAGACATGGCTACACCTTC. It yields the protein CASSFPGERHGYTF.

The gene calls are TRBV5-1 and TRBJ2-7; D ambiguous. The CDR3 sequence is 15 residues long. Between the trimmed V and J ends, which lost 2 bases and 3 bases, there was a span of 15 bases. From germline, CDR1 is SGHRS and CDR2 YFSETQ. CDR3 residues: CASSFMTSQVYEQYF. As DNA, the CDR3 is TGCGCCAGCAGCTTCATGACCTCCCAGGTCTACGAGCAGTACTTC.

The rearrangement uses TRBV4-1 and TRBJ1-1, with D possibly matching TRBD1 (6 bases). The CDR3 has 14 residues. Looked up from germline, CDR1 is MGHRA and CDR2 is YSYEKL. The V and J ends lost 1 base and 8 bases respectively, with 14 bases between them. CDR3 sequence reads: CASSQVWGGSEAFF. The CDR3 coding sequence is TGCGCCAGCAGCCAAGTGTGGGGGGGCTCAGAAGCTTTCTTT.

The genes are TRBV7-2 and TRBJ2-7, with a possible D match to TRBD2 (6 bases). Trimming removed 3 bases from V and 9 bases from J, with 18 bases in between. Germline V gene sequence: CDR1 SGHTA, CDR2 FQGNSA. CDR3 length equals 14 residues. CDR3 protein: CASSFGGTGTGQYF. The CDR3 DNA reads as TGTGCCAGCAGCTTTGGGGGGACGGGGACCGGGCAGTACTTC. Looking up the rest from reference TRBV7-2 and TRBJ2-7 gives the full variable domain: GAGVSQSPSNKVTEKGKDVELRCDPISGHTALYWYRQSLGQGLEFLIYFQGNSAPDKSGLPSDRFSAERTGGSVSTLTIQRTQQEDSAVYLCASSFGGTGTGQYFGPGTRLTVT.

The J gene is TRBJ1-2, the V gene TRBV7-9; 12 nucleotides align to TRBD1. Trimming removed 1 base from V and 8 bases from J; junction bases left unmatched: 8. This CDR3 is 16 amino acids long. Germline V gene sequence: CDR1 SEHNR, CDR2 FQNEAQ (reference sequence). The CDR3 reads CASSLGLGQGAKGYTF. CDR3 sequence (DNA): TGTGCCAGCAGCTTAGGCCTGGGACAGGGGGCAAAGGGCTACACCTTC.

V and J are TRBV10-1 and TRBJ2-1; TRBD2 aligns across 9 bases. Losses at the gene ends were 1 base for V and 6 bases for J; bases not matched to a gene: 4. This CDR3 contains 15 residues. The V gene's germline CDR1 is WNHNN and CDR2 SYGVQD (reference sequence). CDR3 residues: CASSEFSGRPNEQFF. The CDR3, as DNA: TGCGCCAGCAGTGAGTTTAGCGGGAGACCCAATGAGCAGTTCTTC.

The chain links TRBV7-3 to TRBJ2-5; 10 bases align to TRBD1. The CDR3 length is 16 residues. CDR1 and CDR2 from the germline V gene are SGHTA and FQGTGA. V was clipped by 2 bases and J by 3 bases; unmatched bases: 6. The CDR3 loop reads CASSLAGQGKKETQYF. Written as DNA, the CDR3 is TGTGCCAGCAGCTTAGCGGGACAGGGGAAAAAAGAGACCCAGTACTTC.

The rearrangement uses TRBV12-5 and TRBJ2-1; D is possibly TRBD2 (6 bases). Trimming removed 1 base at V and 2 bases at J, with 15 bases between. Germline CDR1 is LGHNT and CDR2 is FRNRAP. This CDR3 comprises 17 residues. As DNA, the CDR3 is TGTGCTAGTGGTTTGGCCGCCTTAGCGGTACCCTACAATGAGCAGTTCTTC. Translated, it gives CASGLAALAVPYNEQFF.

Notes on this clone: The sample has other DNA sequences that encode this CDR3 too. This chain uses TRBV5-1 with TRBJ1-2; 8 bases line up with TRBD1. The CDR3 loop spans 14 amino acids. V was clipped by 0 bases and J by 2 bases; unmatched bases: 0. Germline V gives CDR1 SGHRS, CDR2 YFSETQ. The CDR3 here is CASSLDRGNYGYTF. The DNA of the CDR3 is TGCGCCAGCAGCTTGGACAGGGGGAACTATGGCTACACCTTC.